Listed here is a single TCR beta chain. J gave up 2 bases and V 5 bases, and 7 bases lay outside the gene matches. Per the germline V gene, CDR1 is MGHRA and CDR2 is YSYEKL. This CDR3 comprises 15 residues. This entry comes from a study of cytomegalovirus exposure and HLA in healthy donors. Across the study: Of 398 genotyped donors, roughly 80% clustered with self-reported Caucasian donors.

Use of 60 Vbeta and 13 Jbeta primers characterized the PCR. TCRdb's table, derived via immunoSEQ multiplex PCR, lists solely in-frame clones and lacks some. The sample records 50,000 to 65,000 clones, about 73% being singletons. The clonotype was recovered from a man aged 18 to 29 in good health and CMV-seronegative. This chain connects TRBV4-1 to TRBJ2-7; 9 nucleotides match TRBD2. The sequenced sample consisted of PBMCs. The DNA of the CDR3 is TGCGCCAGCAGCATAGGTAGCGGGAGTGCCTACGAGCAGTACTTC. Its translation is CASSIGSGSAYEQYF.